This TCR beta chain was sequenced during a study of blood T cell repertoires in COVID-19. About the study: The analysed material was cDNA or gDNA that came from T cells, B-cell-depleted T cells, or PBMCs.

V was pared by 0 bases and J by 4 bases, with 12 bases between. Germline lookup yields CDR1 SEHNR and CDR2 FQNEAQ (reference sequence). CDR3 size: 15 residues. Authors' data handling: The authors estimated nucleated cell counts from reference gene primer amplification. Sequencing used immunoSEQ multiplex PCR; TCRdb keeps in-frame clones, though not all of them. V and J calls and clone size are copied from that table; D and trimming were computed from the DNA. The sample holds roughly 120,000 clones; more than 75% are singletons and the top ten take roughly 29%. The specimen sequenced was peripheral blood. This clonotype was obtained from an older woman with acute or convalescent COVID-19. This chain links TRBV7-9 with TRBJ1-2; weak D call: TRBD1 (5 bases). CDR3 DNA sequence: TGTGCCAGCAGCTTAGCGGGGCCGATCGCCTATGGCTACACCTTC. Translation: CASSLAGPIAYGYTF.